This T cell receptor (beta chain) was recovered during a study of blood T cell repertoires in COVID-19. Original data processing: From reference gene primer amplification, estimates of nucleated cell counts were derived. The repertoire was sequenced with immunoSEQ multiplex PCR; TCRdb's copy has only in-frame clones and lacks some. The V and J calls and clone size were taken over from that table, and D and trimming were inferred from the DNA. The profile shows around 270,000 clones, approximately 83% of them singletons. Seattle's cohort entered during active infection and was followed longitudinally. This CDR3 has 14 amino acids. Germline V gives CDR1 MNHEY, CDR2 SVGEGT. V dropped 5 bases and J dropped 4 bases, with 14 bases sitting between them.

Sequencing was performed on peripheral blood. This TCR was sampled from a person aged 65-85 years with COVID-19, enrolled during active disease. The J gene is TRBJ1-2, the V gene TRBV6-2 or TRBV6-3; no definite D call. The CDR3 reads CASSNSGSIYGYTF. In DNA form, the CDR3 reads TGTGCCAGCAGTAACAGTGGGAGTATCTATGGCTACACCTTC.